This T cell receptor beta chain came from a study of regulatory and conventional T cells in RAG deficiency. Note on this clone: Antigen specificity is unknown.

Study observations and caveats: Omenn patients showed >80% Treg-Tconv overlap and shorter CDR3 lengths. Shannon entropy fell and Simpson indices rose in RAG-deficient patients.

Clones were sequenced by immunoSEQ multiplex PCR, and TCRdb holds only the in-frame ones, with some missing. This table holds about 30,000 clones, 90% to 97% found once. The sorted conventional CD4+ T cells were CD25-low and CD127-high, with genomic DNA sequenced. These same data were also listed under a study on regulatory T cells. That report adds: The PCR used 52 TRBV and 13 TRBJ primers.

The sample was CD25- CD4+ T cells sorted from blood. This TCR was sampled from a human donor in good health.

Here the CDR3 DNA reads TGTGCCAGCAGTTACCACCCAGCTAGCTATGGCTACACCTTC. It yields the protein CASSYHPASYGYTF. The rearrangement links TRBV6-6 to TRBJ1-2; D not resolved. CDR1 is MNHNY, CDR2 SVGAGI, per germline (reference sequence). Trimming removed 2 bases from V and 4 bases from J, with 11 bases in between. The CDR3 loop spans 14 amino acids.